The 12 T cell receptor beta chains below come from one sample, sequenced in a study of siplizumab effects on memory and regulatory T cells. The method was immunoSEQ multiplex PCR; TCRdb's version includes in-frame clones alone and lacks a portion of them. The table has some 97,000 clones, 91% seen once. The sample taken for sequencing was CD4+ T cells sorted from blood. These receptors were obtained from a human donor in good health. Some clones in this sample may be carry-over from other donors' samples.

The chain employs TRBV11-3 and TRBJ2-7; D gene uncertain. Per the germline V gene, CDR1 is SGHNT and CDR2 is YENEEA. Trimming shortened V by 5 bases and J by 1 base, and 15 bases separated the two germline ends. This CDR3 has 15 residues. In DNA, the CDR3 is TGTGCCAGCAGCCCCGGGTTCTCCTCTTCCTACGAGCAGTACTTC. Encoded protein: CASSPGFSSSYEQYF. The complete variable domain, with remaining parts taken from reference TRBV11-3 and TRBJ2-7, reads EAGVVQSPRYKIIEKKQPVAFWCNPISGHNTLYWYLQNLGQGPELLIRYENEEAVDDSQLPKDRFSAERLKGVDSTLKIQPAELGDSAVYLCASSPGFSSSYEQYFGPGTRLTVT.

This clone has only one observation. The rearrangement uses TRBV19 and TRBJ2-7; the D gene is possibly TRBD2 (7 bases). The CDR3 contains 15 residues. Trimming removed 6 bases at V and 0 bases at J, with 15 bases between. Germline loops: CDR1 LNHDA, CDR2 SQIVND (reference sequence). The CDR3: CASRNRGAGSYEQYF. The CDR3, as DNA: TGTGCCAGTAGAAACCGGGGGGCCGGCTCCTACGAGCAGTACTTC.

V usage is TRBV7-2 and J usage is TRBJ2-7; TRBD2 matches 11 bases. Germline-derived CDR1 and CDR2 are SGHTA and FQGNSA. This CDR3 is 14 amino acids long. V lost 5 bases and J lost 3; bases outside the gene matches: 3. The CDR3 protein is CASSVTSGDYEQYF. The CDR3 DNA sequence: TGTGCCAGCAGCGTGACTAGCGGGGACTACGAGCAGTACTTC.

The chain carries TRBV9 and TRBJ2-1; TRBD2 matches 10 bases. Germline CDR1 SGDLS, CDR2 YYNGEE. J lost 3 bases, V lost 5 bases, and 5 bases had no gene match. CDR3 length equals 15 residues. The CDR3 region is CASSPSGSRYNEQFF. The CDR3 region has the DNA TGTGCCAGCAGTCCTAGCGGGAGTCGCTACAATGAGCAGTTCTTC. The full variable domain, completed using reference TRBV9 and TRBJ2-1, is DSGVTQTPKHLITATGQRVTLRCSPRSGDLSVYWYQQSLDQGLQFLIQYYNGEERAKGNILERFSAQQFPDLHSELNLSSLELGDSALYFCASSPSGSRYNEQFFGPGTRLTVL.

V gene TRBV1 combines with J gene TRBJ2-5; the table names TRBD2, a call not compared with the DNA. TRBV1 has pseudogene status. This CDR3 has 17 residues. The CDR3 DNA reads TGCACCAGCAGCCAAGTGCCGGTGACTAGAAGACGAGAGACCCAGTACTTC. This encodes CTSSQVPVTRRRETQYF.

The chain has TRBV18 and TRBJ2-3; 7 nucleotides align to TRBD1. This CDR3 has 16 amino acids. CDR1 KGHSH and CDR2 LQKENI come from the germline V gene. With V trimmed by 5 bases and J by 0 bases, 8 bases remained unmatched. CDR3 nucleotide sequence: TGTGCCAGCTCAACAAGGACAGGCTCTAGCACAGATACGCAGTATTTT. Protein product: CASSTRTGSSTDTQYF.

This rearrangement joins TRBV6-6 to TRBJ2-3, with D hard to call. The CDR3 spans 12 residues. V shed 2 bases and J shed 4 bases, with 4 bases lying between them. The germline CDR1 and CDR2 sequences are MNHNY and SVGAGI (reference sequence). The CDR3 sequence: CASSYVSDTQYF. The CDR3, as DNA: TGTGCCAGCAGTTACGTATCAGATACGCAGTATTTT.

The genes are TRBV29-1 and TRBJ1-5; unclear D gene. The CDR3 sequence is 13 residues long. Trimming removed 0 bases from V and 2 bases from J, with 5 bases in between. In germline, CDR1 is SQVTM, CDR2 ANQGSEA. CDR3 nucleotide sequence: TGCAGCGTTGAAGAGGACGGCAATCAGCCCCAGCATTTT. It yields the protein CSVEEDGNQPQHF.

This chain connects TRBV10-3 to TRBJ2-5; D possibly corresponds to TRBD2 (7 bases). Trimming took 4 bases from V and 5 from J, leaving 11 bases between them. The CDR3 has 13 residues. Looked up from germline, CDR1 is ENHRY and CDR2 is SYGVKD. CDR3: CAISARGQETQYF. As DNA, the CDR3 is TGTGCCATCAGTGCGCGGGGGCAGGAGACCCAGTACTTC.

The rearrangement links TRBV7-3 to TRBJ1-2, with a weak D call TRBD1 (5 bases). CDR3 length equals 16 residues. The V end lost 5 bases, the J end lost 5 bases, and 21 bases lay between the germline ends. Germline CDR1 reads SGHTA; CDR2 reads FQGTGA. The CDR3 DNA is TGTGCCAGCAGCCCGTTTTCCGGGACCACCGGGTATGGCTACACCTTC. As protein: CASSPFSGTTGYGYTF.

The rearrangement joins TRBV6-1 to TRBJ1-1, with 11 bases matching TRBD1. With V trimmed by 7 bases and J by 5 bases, 3 bases remained unmatched. This CDR3 is 13 amino acids long. Per the germline V gene, CDR1 is MNHNS and CDR2 is SASEGT. CDR3: CASTGQGATEAFF. The DNA of the CDR3 is TGTGCCAGCACCGGACAGGGGGCTACTGAAGCTTTCTTT.

This chain joins TRBV14 and TRBJ2-1, with a possible D match to TRBD2 (5 bases). This CDR3 region has 16 residues. Germline V gives CDR1 SGHDN, CDR2 FVKESK. The V end lost 4 bases, the J end lost 0 bases, and 13 bases lay between the germline ends. CDR3: CASSLLTGSSYNEQFF. The CDR3 region has the DNA TGTGCCAGCAGCCTATTGACTGGGAGCTCCTACAATGAGCAGTTCTTC.